This T cell receptor (beta chain) was sequenced in a study of blood T cells in healthy people across ages. The use of a sample-barcoded 5' primer and a J-beta primer mix characterized a second PCR of roughly 6 to 12 cycles. All samples yielded 3 million or more CDR3-containing paired-end reads. Using its own MiXCR run on the 5' RACE reads, TCRdb lists one record per CDR3 protein. Here the sample spans around 990,000 distinct CDR3 sequences, under 30% being singletons. CDR3 length: 15 residues. Germline V CDR1 and CDR2: SGHRS, YFSETQ. The V and J ends lost 6 bases and 7 bases respectively, with 20 bases between them. This sample also appeared in a second study, on T cells of mothers and their children. That paper states: Detection of persistent microchimeric T cell clones did not occur.

The chain is built from TRBV5-1 and TRBJ2-1; D unclear. The sample was blood. The source of this sequence is a girl aged 2 to 9 in good health. DNA of the CDR3: TGCGCCAGCAATCCGTCGGGCCATGTTTTGAATGAGCAGTTCTTC. Protein: CASNPSGHVLNEQFF.